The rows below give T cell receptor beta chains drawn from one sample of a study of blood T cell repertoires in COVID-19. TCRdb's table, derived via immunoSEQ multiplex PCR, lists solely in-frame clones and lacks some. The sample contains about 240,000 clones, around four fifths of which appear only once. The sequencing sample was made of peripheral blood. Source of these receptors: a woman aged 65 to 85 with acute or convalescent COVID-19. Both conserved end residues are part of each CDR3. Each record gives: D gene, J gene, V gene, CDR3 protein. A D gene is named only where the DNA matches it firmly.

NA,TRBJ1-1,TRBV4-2,CASSQDLEVNTEAFF
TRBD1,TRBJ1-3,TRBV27,CASSLFGDRGDTIYF
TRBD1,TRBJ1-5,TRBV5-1,CASSLGDSPSNQPQHF
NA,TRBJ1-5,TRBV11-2,CASSPGLAGNQPQHF
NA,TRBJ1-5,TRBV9,CASSVGNSNQPQHF
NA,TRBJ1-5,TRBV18,CASSPGWGGNQPQHF
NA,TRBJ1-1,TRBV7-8,CASSLDPGTEAFF
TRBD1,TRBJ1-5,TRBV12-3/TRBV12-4,CASRQQGVEPQHF
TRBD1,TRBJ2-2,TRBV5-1,CASSLGWTGGNTGELFF
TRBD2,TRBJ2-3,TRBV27,CASRMRGGRTDTQYF
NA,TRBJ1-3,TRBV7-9,CASSLSEVGLGNTIYF
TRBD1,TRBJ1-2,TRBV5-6,CASSDTGGNGYTF
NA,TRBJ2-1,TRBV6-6,CASSPHEGEQFF
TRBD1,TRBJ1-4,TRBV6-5,CASSTGVEKLFF
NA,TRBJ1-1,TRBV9,CASSVETGVYTEAFF
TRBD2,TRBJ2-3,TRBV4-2,CASSQDPLAGTTDTQYF
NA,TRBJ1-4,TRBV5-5,CASSWTNEKLFF
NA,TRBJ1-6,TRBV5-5,CASSLVLSYNSPLHF
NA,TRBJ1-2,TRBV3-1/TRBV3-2,CASSQGQNYGYTF
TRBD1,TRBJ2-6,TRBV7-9,CASSLGQGAGANVLTF
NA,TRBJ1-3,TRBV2,CASSEVGAGGNTIYF
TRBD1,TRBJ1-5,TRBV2,CASRVQQGAGNQPQHF
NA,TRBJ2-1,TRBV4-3,CASSQGEAEDNEQFF
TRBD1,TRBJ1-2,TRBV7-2,CASSTGQNYGYTF
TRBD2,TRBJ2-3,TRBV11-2,CASSGGLAGAFTQYF
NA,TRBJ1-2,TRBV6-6,CASMFSLAGDGYTF
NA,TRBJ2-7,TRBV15,CATSRDAAGMGGQYF